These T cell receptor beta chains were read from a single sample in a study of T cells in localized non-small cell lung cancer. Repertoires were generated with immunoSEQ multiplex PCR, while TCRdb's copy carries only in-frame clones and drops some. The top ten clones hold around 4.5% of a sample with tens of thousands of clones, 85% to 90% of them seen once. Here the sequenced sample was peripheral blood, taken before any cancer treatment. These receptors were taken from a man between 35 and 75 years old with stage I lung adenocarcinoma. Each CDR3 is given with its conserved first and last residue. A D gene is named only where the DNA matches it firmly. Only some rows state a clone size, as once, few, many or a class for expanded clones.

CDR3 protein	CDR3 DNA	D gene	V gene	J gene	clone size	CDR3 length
CASSVGQFFTEAFF	TGTGCCAGCAGCGTAGGACAGTTTTTCACTGAAGCTTTCTTT	-	TRBV9	TRBJ1-1	few	14
CASSSIGGVVAGELFF	TGTGCCAGCAGTTCCATAGGGGGGGTCGTCGCCGGGGAGCTGTTTTTT	-	TRBV6-5	TRBJ2-2	-	16
CASRAGGWGDTQYF	TGTGCCAGCAGGGCCGGGGGTTGGGGCGATACGCAGTATTTT	-	TRBV27	TRBJ2-3	-	14
CASGPGETSNQPQHF	TGTGCTAGTGGACCAGGGGAAACTAGCAATCAGCCCCAGCATTTT	-	TRBV12-5	TRBJ1-5	-	15
CASSSPGQGGETQYF	TGTGCCAGCAGCTCCCCGGGACAGGGGGGGGAGACCCAGTACTTC	TRBD1	TRBV5-6	TRBJ2-5	-	15
CASSEMGDSNQPQHF	TGTGCCAGCAGTGAGATGGGAGATAGCAATCAGCCCCAGCATTTT	-	TRBV2	TRBJ1-5	-	15
CASKGNGGPYNEQFF	TGTGCCAGCAAGGGGAACGGGGGCCCCTACAATGAGCAGTTCTTC	-	TRBV7-2	TRBJ2-1	-	15
CASIHRGRQPQHF	TGTGCCAGCATCCACAGGGGGAGGCAGCCCCAGCATTTT	TRBD1	TRBV6-5	TRBJ1-5	-	13
CASGKVGSSGTEAFF	TGTGCCAGCGGCAAGGTGGGGAGCTCGGGCACTGAAGCTTTCTTT	-	TRBV9	TRBJ1-1	-	15
CASSPRVVNSGANVLTF	TGTGCCAGCTCACCAAGGGTGGTGAACTCTGGGGCCAACGTCCTGACTTTC	-	TRBV18	TRBJ2-6	-	17
CASSLVSMNTEAFF	TGTGCCAGCAGTTTAGTCTCGATGAACACTGAAGCTTTCTTT	-	TRBV27	TRBJ1-1	-	14
CASSELDTSGGYTF	TGTGCCAGCAGTGAATTGGACACCTCTGGTGGCTACACCTTC	-	TRBV6-1	TRBJ1-2	-	14
CASRGRGVYGYTF	TGTGCCAGTAGGGGCAGGGGTGTCTATGGCTACACCTTC	-	TRBV19	TRBJ1-2	-	13
CASSLRDGINYGYTF	TGCGCCAGCAGCCTTAGGGACGGGATCAACTATGGCTACACCTTC	-	TRBV5-1	TRBJ1-2	-	15
CASSLDRTVNEKLFF	TGTGCCAGCAGCTTAGACCGGACAGTTAATGAAAAACTGTTTTTT	-	TRBV7-9	TRBJ1-4	-	15
CASSGGNEQYF	TGTGCCTCCTCGGGAGGGAACGAGCAGTACTTC	TRBD2	TRBV6-1	TRBJ2-7	-	11
CASSDRGAPSTDTQYF	TGCGCCAGCAGTGACCGAGGAGCACCTAGCACAGATACGCAGTATTTT	-	TRBV10-1	TRBJ2-3	-	16
CASSGGTEAFF	TGTGCCAGCAGCGGGGGAACTGAAGCTTTCTTT	-	TRBV7-9	TRBJ1-1	-	11
CASSRIWAKSLDGYTF	TGTGCCAGCAGCCGGATCTGGGCTAAATCCCTAGATGGCTACACCTTC	-	TRBV7-2	TRBJ1-2	-	16
CASSYSSPPDTQYF	TGTGCCAGCAGTTACTCCAGCCCCCCAGATACGCAGTATTTT	-	TRBV6-6	TRBJ2-3	-	14
CAIGKPDIQYF	TGTGCCATCGGGAAGCCGGACATTCAGTACTTC	-	TRBV10-3	TRBJ2-4	-	11
CASGLVLGATSTDTQYF	TGTGCTAGTGGTTTGGTACTAGGAGCGACTAGCACAGATACGCAGTATTTT	-	TRBV12-5	TRBJ2-3	-	17
CASSFRGQGALYEQYF	TGTGCCAGCAGCTTCAGGGGACAGGGGGCGTTATACGAGCAGTACTTC	TRBD1	TRBV5-4	TRBJ2-7	-	16
CASYDRDRDTEAFF	TGTGCCAGCTATGACCGGGACAGGGACACTGAAGCTTTCTTT	TRBD1	TRBV4-2	TRBJ1-1	-	14
CASSDVGVSGYTF	TGTGCCAGCAGTGACGTGGGAGTGTCTGGCTACACCTTC	-	TRBV2	TRBJ1-2	-	13
CASSFLPNTGELFF	TGTGCCAGCAGTTTTCTCCCGAACACCGGGGAGCTGTTTTTT	-	TRBV25-1	TRBJ2-2	-	14
CASSLKGALNEKLFF	TGTGCCAGCAGCTTAAAGGGGGCGCTTAACGAAAAACTGTTTTTT	TRBD1	TRBV7-9	TRBJ1-4	-	15
CASSRDRRYEQYF	TGTGCCAGCAGCAGGGACAGACGTTACGAGCAGTACTTC	TRBD1	TRBV6-5	TRBJ2-7	-	13
CASGRGTGIRYGYTF	TGTGCCAGCGGACGCGGGACAGGGATCCGCTATGGCTACACCTTC	TRBD1	TRBV2	TRBJ1-2	once	15
CSAVSQGGLSYNEQFF	TGCAGCGCTGTCAGTCAGGGGGGACTTTCCTACAATGAGCAGTTCTTC	-	TRBV29-1	TRBJ2-1	-	16
CASQEWGSNTEAFF	TGTGCCAGCCAGGAGTGGGGATCGAACACTGAAGCTTTCTTT	-	TRBV7-2	TRBJ1-1	-	14
CASSSDRGYGYTF	TGCGCCAGCAGCTCCGACAGGGGATATGGCTACACCTTC	TRBD1	TRBV5-1	TRBJ1-2	-	13
CASTGRGSTGELFF	TGCGCCAGCACTGGCCGGGGTAGCACCGGGGAGCTGTTTTTT	-	TRBV10-1	TRBJ2-2	-	14
CAALIGAYNQPQHF	TGTGCCGCCCTCATAGGAGCCTACAATCAGCCCCAGCATTTT	-	TRBV27	TRBJ1-5	-	14
CASSIGGSNQPQHF	TGTGCCAGCAGCATTGGGGGGAGCAATCAGCCCCAGCATTTT	-	TRBV9	TRBJ1-5	-	14
CASRGTELAKNIQYF	TGTGCCAGCAGGGGAACCGAACTAGCCAAAAACATTCAGTACTTC	-	TRBV6-1	TRBJ2-4	-	15
CASSPGLAGGSTDTQYF	TGTGCCAGCAGCCCGGGACTAGCGGGGGGGAGCACAGATACGCAGTATTTT	TRBD2	TRBV9	TRBJ2-3	-	17
CASSLERSYNEQFF	TGTGCCAGCAGCTTAGAACGGTCCTACAATGAGCAGTTCTTC	-	TRBV11-2	TRBJ2-1	-	14
CASSLIQGSDGYTF	TGTGCCAGCTCACTCATACAGGGGTCGGATGGCTACACCTTC	TRBD1	TRBV18	TRBJ1-2	-	14
CASSDHNSLNEQYF	TGTGCCAGCAGTGATCATAACAGCCTTAACGAGCAGTACTTC	-	TRBV2	TRBJ2-7	-	14
CASAGGGGNEQFF	TGTGCCAGCGCGGGAGGGGGCGGCAATGAGCAGTTCTTC	TRBD2	TRBV6-5	TRBJ2-1	-	13
CASSYKDGYGYTF	TGTGCCAGCAGTTATAAGGATGGCTATGGCTACACCTTC	-	TRBV6-5	TRBJ1-2	-	13
CASGGSNTEAFF	TGTGCCAGCGGAGGGTCGAACACTGAAGCTTTCTTT	-	TRBV2	TRBJ1-1	-	12
CASSVDLRGNEQFF	TGTGCCAGCAGCGTAGATCTACGGGGCAATGAGCAGTTCTTC	-	TRBV9	TRBJ2-1	-	14
CATTTGGPGEKLFF	TGTGCCACCACGACAGGAGGCCCGGGGGAAAAACTGTTTTTT	-	TRBV19	TRBJ1-4	-	14
CASTPVGRGSGNTIYF	TGTGCCAGCACCCCAGTAGGTAGGGGATCTGGAAACACCATATATTTT	-	TRBV11-2	TRBJ1-3	-	16
CASSLSGSGLGGTDTQYF	TGTGCCAGCAGCTTAAGCGGGTCAGGCCTAGGGGGCACAGATACGCAGTATTTT	-	TRBV11-2	TRBJ2-3	-	18
CASSFGAANQPQHF	TGTGCCAGCAGCTTTGGGGCGGCCAATCAGCCCCAGCATTTT	-	TRBV7-8	TRBJ1-5	-	14
CASSIRDYMNTEAFF	TGTGCCAGTAGTATAAGGGATTACATGAACACTGAAGCTTTCTTT	-	TRBV19	TRBJ1-1	-	15
CASSKGFSVSYEQYF	TGTGCCAGTAGTAAGGGCTTTTCGGTCTCCTACGAGCAGTACTTC	-	TRBV19	TRBJ2-7	-	15
CASSLGRGVGKLFF	TGTGCCAGCAGCTTGGGGCGCGGGGTGGGAAAACTGTTTTTT	-	TRBV7-2	TRBJ1-4	-	14
CASSLASRANEQFF	TGTGCCAGCAGCTTAGCCTCCCGGGCCAATGAGCAGTTCTTC	-	TRBV11-2	TRBJ2-1	-	14
CASSYQQVNQPQHF	TGTGCCAGCAGTTACCAGCAGGTCAATCAGCCCCAGCATTTT	-	TRBV6-6	TRBJ1-5	-	14